Presented here are 30 T cell receptor beta chains from one specimen sequenced in a study of cytomegalovirus exposure and HLA in healthy donors (dated by TCRdb to about 2017). Libraries were built with the immunoSEQ multiplex PCR assay. For the multiplex PCR, a mixture combining 60 forward primers for TCR Vbeta segments and 13 reverse primers for TCR Jbeta segments was used. Here the immuneACCESS table is served through TCRdb, limited to in-frame sequences with V and J called. Missing clones are a known gap in these copies; in checked studies unresolved V genes cover under half, and the rest lacks a known reason. The sample table holds about 150,000 clones, of which approximately 84% were seen once. The top ten clones comprise around 5% of the sample. Sequenced input: PBMCs. The origin of the receptors is a girl between 5 and 17 years old in good health and CMV-seropositive.

This rearrangement joins TRBV9 to TRBJ2-7; the D is unclear. The CDR3 runs 13 residues. Trimming pared 4 bases from V and 0 bases from J, leaving 8 bases between. Germline lookup yields CDR1 SGDLS and CDR2 YYNGEE. The CDR3 DNA is TGTGCCAGCAGCCCTAGGAGCTCCTACGAGCAGTACTTC. Protein sequence: CASSPRSSYEQYF.

J is TRBJ1-2 and V is TRBV25-1; D not resolved. The CDR3 is 14 amino acids. V lost 2 bases and J 7 bases, leaving 14 bases between the germline ends. CDR1 and CDR2 (germline): MGHDK, SYGVNS. The CDR3: CASSEEGHMLGYTF. CDR3 coding DNA: TGTGCCAGCAGTGAAGAGGGCCATATGCTTGGCTACACCTTC.

This rearrangement joins TRBV4-2 to TRBJ2-5, with TRBD2 matching over 11 bases. CDR1 LGHNA and CDR2 YNFKEQ come from the germline V gene. V dropped 0 bases and J dropped 3; count of bases not matched to a gene: 3. The CDR3 has 16 amino acids. CDR3 coding DNA: TGTGCCAGCAGCCAAGAACGTAGCGGGGGGGAAGAGACCCAGTACTTC. It is translated as CASSQERSGGEETQYF.

In its sample, this clone was seen a few times. The chain links TRBV7-6 to TRBJ2-7, with TRBD2 as a possible D gene (7 bases). This CDR3 is 16 amino acids long. Between the trimmed V and J ends, which lost 2 bases and 0 bases, there was a span of 14 bases. Germline CDR1 reads SGHVS; CDR2 reads FNYEAQ. CDR3 nucleotide sequence: TGTGCCAGCAGCTTACAAGGGGGGGTAGGCTCCTACGAGCAGTACTTC. Its protein is CASSLQGGVGSYEQYF.

The rearrangement joins TRBV7-9 to TRBJ2-5, with 7 bases aligning to TRBD1. V was clipped by 3 bases and J by 5 bases; unmatched bases: 6. This CDR3 has 14 residues. Germline CDR1 is SEHNR and CDR2 is FQNEAQ (reference sequence). CDR3 sequence (DNA): TGTGCCAGCAGCTTGGCACAGGGGCGGGAGACCCAGTACTTC. This gives the protein CASSLAQGRETQYF.

This chain joins TRBV6-5 and TRBJ2-1, with TRBD1 identical over 8 bases. Trimming took 5 bases from V and 2 from J; bases not matched to a gene: 5. Germline V gene lookup returns CDR1 MNHEY and CDR2 SVGAGI. CDR3 length: 15 residues. The CDR3 here is CASSVDRGAYNEQFF. In DNA form, the CDR3 reads TGTGCCAGCAGTGTTGACAGGGGAGCCTACAATGAGCAGTTCTTC.

The gene calls are TRBV10-3 and TRBJ2-5; D is possibly TRBD2 (5 bases). The last part of the DNA fits TRBJ2-7 better; the J call may be wrong. The CDR3 runs to 13 residues. CDR1 and CDR2 (germline): ENHRY, SYGVKD. For the CDR3, the DNA is TGTGCCATCAGAGGATTACTAGGCTACGAGCAGTACTTC. This translates into CAIRGLLGYEQYF.

The chain recombines TRBV27 with TRBJ1-4, with D unclear. The CDR3 has 15 residues. Trimming shortened V by 0 bases and J by 8 bases, and 13 bases separated the two germline ends. Per the germline V gene, CDR1 is MNHEY and CDR2 is SMNVEV (reference sequence). The CDR3 loop reads CASSLSDPRMEKLFF. CDR3 DNA: TGTGCCAGCAGTTTATCCGATCCGAGAATGGAAAAACTGTTTTTT.

This clone was observed a handful of times. The chain links TRBV6-4 to TRBJ1-1; D possibly corresponds to TRBD1 (5 bases). There are 15 residues in the CDR3. Between the trimmed V and J ends, which lost 0 bases and 6 bases, there was a span of 14 bases. CDR1 is MRHNA, CDR2 SNTAGT, per germline. The CDR3 coding sequence is TGTGCCAGCAGTGACTCAATTGGCGGGGGGGCTGAAGCTTTCTTT. Amino acids: CASSDSIGGGAEAFF.

The V call is TRBV4-1, the J call TRBJ1-3, with TRBD1 as a possible D gene (5 bases). The CDR3 runs 17 residues. Trimming cost V 4 bases and J 0 bases, with 16 bases left between them. Germline CDR1 and CDR2: MGHRA and YSYEKL. The CDR3 sequence is CASSLLASQVSGNTIYF. In DNA, the CDR3 is TGCGCCAGCAGCCTCCTTGCTTCACAGGTCTCTGGAAACACCATATATTTT.

The chain links TRBV5-4 to TRBJ1-1; 7 nucleotides agree with TRBD1. V lost 4 bases to trimming and J lost 2 bases; unmatched junction nucleotides: 5. This CDR3 is built from 14 residues. CDR1 SGHNT and CDR2 YYREEE come from the germline V gene (reference sequence). The CDR3 sequence: CASSPGQRNTEAFF. In DNA, the CDR3 is TGTGCCAGCAGCCCGGGACAGAGAAACACTGAAGCTTTCTTT.

The CDR3 loop is CASKDRAKADTQYF. The CDR3 bases are TGTGCCAGTAAGGACAGGGCTAAGGCAGATACGCAGTATTTT. The rearrangement uses TRBV28 and TRBJ2-3; 8 bases line up with TRBD1. Germline V gives CDR1 MDHEN, CDR2 SYDVKM. V was pared by 9 bases and J by 4 bases, with 9 bases of the junction left unmatched. The CDR3 sequence is 14 residues long. Complete variable domain (other parts from reference TRBV28 and TRBJ2-3): DVKVTQSSRYLVKRTGEKVFLECVQDMDHENMFWYRQDPGLGLRLIYFSYDVKMKEKGDIPEGYSVSREKKERFSLILESASTNQTSMYLCASKDRAKADTQYFGPGTRLTVL.

The chain links TRBV5-4 to TRBJ1-4, with 7 bases lining up with TRBD1. The trim removed 3 bases at V and 7 bases at J, leaving 9 bases unmatched. This CDR3 spans 15 amino acids. In germline, CDR1 is SGHNT, CDR2 YYREEE (reference sequence). CDR3 nucleotides: TGTGCCAGCAGCTCGACTCAGGGGGATGTTGAAAAACTGTTTTTT. Its translation is CASSSTQGDVEKLFF.

The rearrangement uses TRBV11-3 and TRBJ1-6; no clear D. Germline V gene sequence: CDR1 SGHNT, CDR2 YENEEA. V shed 6 bases and J shed 10 bases, with 25 bases lying between them. This CDR3 spans 17 amino acids. CDR3 sequence (DNA): TGTGCCAGCAGACCCGCGGGAGAAAGTGTCTATCGATCACCCCTCCACTTT. Encoded protein: CASRPAGESVYRSPLHF.

Comments on this clone: The junction departs from the called germline gene at one end, perhaps through a read error. This chain joins TRBV4-1 and TRBJ1-1, with D possibly being TRBD1 (5 bases). CDR1 is MGHRA and CDR2 is YSYEKL in the germline V gene. The CDR3 loop spans 14 amino acids. CDR3 protein: CASRQGYQGSLAFF. The CDR3 DNA reads as TGCGCCAGCAGGCAAGGGTACCAGGGTAGTCTAGCTTTCTTT.

The J gene is TRBJ1-1, the V gene TRBV6-5, with 11 positions matching TRBD1. With 6 bases clipped from V and 4 bases from J, the junction kept 7 bases outside the gene matches. The CDR3 runs to 15 residues. In germline, CDR1 is MNHEY, CDR2 SVGAGI. The CDR3 DNA is TGTGCCAGCAGCTATAAAGGGACAGGGGGCACTGAAGCTTTCTTT. This codes for CASSYKGTGGTEAFF.

The CDR3 DNA sequence: TGTGCCAGCGGAACAACAGGGGACTCTGGAAACACCATATATTTT. Its translation: CASGTTGDSGNTIYF. This rearrangement joins TRBV27 to TRBJ1-3; 7 bases align to TRBD1. The CDR3 sequence is 15 residues long. The J segment lost 0 bases and the V segment lost 8 bases, leaving 7 bases of the junction unmatched. Looked up from germline, CDR1 is MNHEY and CDR2 is SMNVEV (reference sequence).

The V gene is TRBV19, the J gene TRBJ1-2; D unclear. Between the trimmed V and J ends, which lost 0 bases and 5 bases, there was a span of 19 bases. This CDR3 spans 17 amino acids. Germline-derived CDR1 and CDR2 are LNHDA and SQIVND (reference sequence). CDR3 sequence (DNA): TGTGCCAGTAGTATAGATCCTGTTCCGGGTTCAAGGTATGGCTACACCTTC. Protein sequence: CASSIDPVPGSRYGYTF. Variable domain in full (rest from reference TRBV19 and TRBJ1-2): DGGITQSPKYLFRKEGQNVTLSCEQNLNHDAMYWYRQDPGQGLRLIYYSQIVNDFQKGDIAEGYSVSREKKESFPLTVTSAQKNPTAFYLCASSIDPVPGSRYGYTFGSGTRLTVV.

The V and J genes are TRBV5-1 and TRBJ2-7; a weak D match, TRBD1 (6 bases). Between the trimmed V and J ends, which lost 7 bases and 5 bases, there was a span of 22 bases. Germline values: CDR1 SGHRS, CDR2 YFSETQ. The CDR3 covers 15 residues. As DNA, the CDR3 is TGCGCCAGCGCAAGATTCCAAACAGGGAACAACGAGCAGTACTTC. This codes for CASARFQTGNNEQYF.

This chain links TRBV19 with TRBJ2-1; possibly TRBD1 for D (5 bases). This CDR3 is built from 15 residues. Trimming stripped 7 bases from V and 5 bases from J, with 18 bases between. The V gene's germline CDR1 is LNHDA and CDR2 SQIVND (reference sequence). The CDR3 protein is CASTGGAVGNNEQFF. In DNA, the CDR3 is TGTGCCAGTACCGGTGGGGCAGTGGGTAACAATGAGCAGTTCTTC.

The rearrangement uses TRBV9 and TRBJ1-1; D gene uncertain. V lost 4 bases and J 3 bases, leaving 19 bases between the germline ends. This CDR3 has 16 residues. Germline V lookup: CDR1 SGDLS, CDR2 YYNGEE. CDR3 in amino acids: CASSPRHILAYTEAFF. DNA for the CDR3: TGTGCCAGCAGCCCCCGACACATTCTCGCGTACACTGAAGCTTTCTTT.

The chain has TRBV5-1 and TRBJ2-7; 10 bases map to TRBD1. J was trimmed by 2 bases and V by 2 bases; bases with no gene match: 7. The germline gives CDR1 SGHRS, CDR2 YFSETQ. The CDR3 has 16 residues. CDR3 in DNA: TGCGCCAGCAGCTTATTGGACAGGGGGGGAGCCTACGAGCAGTACTTC. It translates to CASSLLDRGGAYEQYF.

The chain employs TRBV19 and TRBJ2-7, with unresolved D. Germline assignment: CDR1 LNHDA and CDR2 SQIVND (reference sequence). The CDR3 runs 15 residues. Trimming left V 6 bases short and J 0 bases short, with 15 bases between. The CDR3 region has the DNA TGTGCCAGTAGCCCCCCTCGCGCGAGCTCCTACGAGCAGTACTTC. The encoded protein is CASSPPRASSYEQYF.

The table lists this clone with a count of one. The genes are TRBV9 and TRBJ1-6; TRBD1 aligns across 8 bases. J lost 10 bases, V lost 2 bases, and 11 bases had no gene match. Germline V gene sequence: CDR1 SGDLS, CDR2 YYNGEE. The CDR3 consists of 16 residues. CDR3 sequence reads: CASSVVAGGAESPLHF. The CDR3 DNA is TGTGCCAGCAGCGTTGTGGCAGGGGGCGCGGAATCACCCCTCCACTTT. The variable domain in full, completed from reference TRBV9 and TRBJ1-6, reads DSGVTQTPKHLITATGQRVTLRCSPRSGDLSVYWYQQSLDQGLQFLIQYYNGEERAKGNILERFSAQQFPDLHSELNLSSLELGDSALYFCASSVVAGGAESPLHFGNGTRLTVT.

The chain has TRBV6-1 and TRBJ1-5, with D unresolved. CDR1 and CDR2 (germline): MNHNS, SASEGT. The CDR3 sequence is 15 residues long. The V and J ends lost 2 bases and 6 bases respectively, with 14 bases between them. Written as DNA, the CDR3 is TGTGCCAGCAGTGAATTGGGCAGTCTCAGTCAGCCCCAGCATTTT. Amino acid sequence: CASSELGSLSQPQHF.

The chain carries TRBV9 and TRBJ2-3; TRBD2 aligns across 8 bases. V dropped 1 base and J dropped 5; count of bases not matched to a gene: 6. The CDR3 loop spans 15 amino acids. The germline CDR1 and CDR2 sequences are SGDLS and YYNGEE. The CDR3 spells CASSVFGGVQDTQYF. The CDR3 bases are TGTGCCAGCAGCGTATTCGGGGGGGTACAAGATACGCAGTATTTT.

The genes are TRBV11-3 and TRBJ2-5; 8 positions agree with TRBD1. The length of the CDR3 is 16 residues. Losses at the gene ends were 3 bases for V and 5 bases for J; bases not matched to a gene: 11. The germline V gene encodes CDR1 SGHNT and CDR2 YENEEA. The CDR3 loop reads CASSFTAGTGGETQYF. The CDR3 DNA reads TGTGCCAGCAGCTTTACCGCCGGGACAGGAGGGGAGACCCAGTACTTC.

This chain joins TRBV2 and TRBJ2-1, with D possibly being TRBD2 (5 bases). CDR1 SNHLY and CDR2 FYNNEI come from the germline V gene. The CDR3 sequence is 11 residues long. The germline V and J ends were trimmed by 11 bases and 12 bases, with 17 bases remaining between them. CDR3 loop: CAAREPIGQFF. CDR3 sequence (DNA): TGTGCCGCAAGGGAGCCAATTGGGCAGTTCTTC. The complete variable domain, with remaining parts taken from reference TRBV2 and TRBJ2-1, reads EPEVTQTPSHQVTQMGQEVILRCVPISNHLYFYWYRQILGQKVEFLVSFYNNEISEKSEIFDDQFSVERPDGSNFTLKIRSTKLEDSAMYFCAAREPIGQFFGPGTRLTVL.

The J gene is TRBJ2-7, the V gene TRBV6-6; 9 bases match TRBD2. Trimming cost V 5 bases and J 3 bases; bases outside gene matches: 11. Germline CDR1 reads MNHNY; CDR2 reads SVGAGI (reference sequence). This CDR3 comprises 16 residues. The chain's CDR3 is CASSPPRSGGDYEQYF. CDR3 DNA: TGTGCCAGCAGTCCCCCGCGTAGCGGGGGAGACTACGAGCAGTACTTC.

This chain links TRBV5-1 with TRBJ1-2, with D hard to call. CDR1 SGHRS and CDR2 YFSETQ come from the germline V gene. CDR3 size: 15 residues. Trimming shortened V by 0 bases and J by 4 bases, and 13 bases separated the two germline ends. CDR3 in amino acids: CASSLVRGAIYGYTF. The DNA of the CDR3 is TGCGCCAGCAGCTTGGTCCGAGGCGCGATCTATGGCTACACCTTC.